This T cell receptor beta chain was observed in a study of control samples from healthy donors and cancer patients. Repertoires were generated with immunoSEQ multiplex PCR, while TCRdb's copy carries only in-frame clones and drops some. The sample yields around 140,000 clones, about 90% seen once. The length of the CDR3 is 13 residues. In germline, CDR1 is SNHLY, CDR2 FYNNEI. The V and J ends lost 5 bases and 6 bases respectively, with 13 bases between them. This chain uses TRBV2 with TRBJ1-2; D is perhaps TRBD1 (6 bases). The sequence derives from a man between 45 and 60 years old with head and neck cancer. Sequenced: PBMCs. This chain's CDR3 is CASSRQVSDGYTF. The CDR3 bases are TGTGCCAGCAGTCGACAGGTTTCAGATGGCTACACCTTC.